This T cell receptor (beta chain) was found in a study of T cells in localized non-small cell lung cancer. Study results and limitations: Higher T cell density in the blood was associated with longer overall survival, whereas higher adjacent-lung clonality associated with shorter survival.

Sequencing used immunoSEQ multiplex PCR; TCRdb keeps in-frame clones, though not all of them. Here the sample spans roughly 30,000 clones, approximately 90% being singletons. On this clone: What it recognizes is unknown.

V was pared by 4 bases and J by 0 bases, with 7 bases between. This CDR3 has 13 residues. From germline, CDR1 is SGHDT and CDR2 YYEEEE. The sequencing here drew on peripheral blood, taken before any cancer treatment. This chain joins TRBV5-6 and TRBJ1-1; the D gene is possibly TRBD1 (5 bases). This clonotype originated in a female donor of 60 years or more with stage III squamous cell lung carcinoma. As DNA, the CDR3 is TGTGCCAGCAGCCAGGGTTTGAACACTGAAGCTTTCTTT. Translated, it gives CASSQGLNTEAFF.